One and the same sample provided the 19 T cell receptor beta chains below, sequenced in a study of tumor and adjacent non-tumor tissue in lung cancer. The template was RNA from unsorted bulk tissue. TCRbeta libraries were built with three rounds of nested PCR, modified from ARM-PCR. One entry per CDR3 protein, called by TCRdb with MiXCR from the multiplex PCR reads. The data contain roughly 220,000 distinct CDR3 sequences, 60% to 75% of them singletons. The sequenced sample was lung tumor tissue. Receptor source: a man between 60 and 70 years old with non-small cell lung cancer.

V and J are TRBV5-4 and TRBJ2-1, with 7 bases fitting TRBD1. The V gene's germline CDR1 is SGHNT and CDR2 YYREEE (reference sequence). CDR3 length: 16 residues. V trimming: 4 bases; J trimming: 4 bases; junction bases outside the gene matches: 11. The CDR3: CASSTLSGTAYNEQFF. For the CDR3, the DNA is TGTGCCAGCAGCACCTTATCCGGGACAGCTTACAATGAGCAGTTCTTC. Using reference TRBV5-4 and TRBJ2-1 for the parts outside the CDR3, the full variable domain is ETGVTQSPTHLIKTRGQQVTLRCSSQSGHNTVSWYQQALGQGPQFIFQYYREEENGRGNFPPRFSGLQFPNYSSELNVNALELDDSALYLCASSTLSGTAYNEQFFGPGTRLTVL.

Comment on this clonotype: One base away lies a much larger clone, so this may be a sequencing read error. In DNA form, the CDR3 reads TGTGCCAGCAGTTTTGGGAGGGTCGGAAACACCATATATTTT. Its protein is CASSFGRVGNTIYF. This sequence joins TRBV12-3 or TRBV12-4 and TRBJ1-3; the D is unclear. Trimming removed 3 bases at V and 4 bases at J, with 10 bases between. The CDR3 totals 14 residues.

Details on this clonotype: Given the absence of the conserved phenylalanine or tryptophan at the CDR3 end, a read error is likely. The chain carries TRBV11-3 and TRBJ1-5; possibly TRBD1 for D (5 bases). The CDR3 contains 13 residues. In germline, CDR1 is SGHNT, CDR2 YENEEA. This CDR3 reads CASSSQGNQPQHL. CDR3 DNA: TGTGCCAGCAGCTCCCAGGGAAATCAACCCCAGCATTTG.

V gene TRBV6-1 combines with J gene TRBJ1-1; possible D gene TRBD1, 5 bases. The germline CDR1 and CDR2 sequences are MNHNS and SASEGT. The CDR3 has 14 residues. The V end lost 7 bases, the J end lost 2 bases, and 14 bases lay between the germline ends. CDR3 bases: TGTGCCAGCAACTCAGGACATCTAAACACTGAAGCTTTCTTT. This encodes CASNSGHLNTEAFF.

Note on this clonotype: The junction departs from the called germline gene at one end, perhaps through a read error. This chain uses TRBV12-3 or TRBV12-4 with TRBJ1-5, with D possibly matching TRBD1 (5 bases). The length of the CDR3 is 14 residues. DNA for the CDR3: TGCGCCAGTAGTCCCTCCGGGGGAGGTCGGCCCCAGCATTTT. It encodes CASSPSGGGRPQHF.

This clonotype was observed a handful of times. A much bigger clone sits one base away, suggesting this may be a read error. V usage is TRBV29-1 and J usage is TRBJ2-7; D may be TRBD2 (5 bases). This CDR3 has 13 residues. Germline values: CDR1 SQVTM, CDR2 ANQGSEA. V was shortened by 3 bases and J by 1 base, with 10 bases between the two germline ends. Here the CDR3 reads CSVDGRGSYEQYF. The DNA of the CDR3 is TGCAGCGTTGATGGGAGAGGATCCTACGAGCAGTACTTC.

To note about this clonotype: The junction and the germline gene differ at one end; a read error may be behind it. This sequence joins TRBV6-6 and TRBJ2-7; TRBD2 agrees at 7 bases. The CDR3 consists of 13 residues. Germline V CDR1 and CDR2: MNHNY, SVGAGI (reference sequence). CDR3 amino acids: CASTQALGGEQCF. In DNA, the CDR3 is TGTGCCAGCACCCAAGCCCTTGGGGGGGAGCAGTGCTTC.

This clonotype was recorded only once. Since a much larger clone is just one base distant, this may be a read error. This chain joins TRBV4-3 and TRBJ2-3, with a possible D match to TRBD2 (6 bases). Germline V gives CDR1 LGHNA, CDR2 YSLEER. This CDR3 has 17 residues. The CDR3 sequence is CASCHPGGAGHTDTQYF. CDR3 bases: TGCGCCAGCTGCCACCCCGGCGGGGCAGGGCACACAGATACGCAGTATTTT.

The rearrangement links TRBV11-3 to TRBJ1-1; D uncertain. This CDR3 contains 14 residues. The V and J ends lost 4 bases and 5 bases respectively, with 14 bases between them. The germline gives CDR1 SGHNT, CDR2 YENEEA. The DNA for the CDR3 is TGTGCCAGCAGCTCGCACGGGCGGCGGACTGAAGCTTTCTTT. Translation gives CASSSHGRRTEAFF.

This clonotype was seen at least ten times. The chain joins TRBV5-6 to TRBJ1-5; the match to TRBD1 covers 7 bases. CDR1 SGHDT and CDR2 YYEEEE come from the germline V gene. The CDR3 spans 15 residues. The V gene end was trimmed by 0 bases and the J gene end by 7 bases; junction bases not matched to a gene: 7. CDR3 loop: CASSLEGAGTQPQHF. In nucleotides, the CDR3 is TGTGCCAGCAGCTTGGAGGGGGCAGGAACACAGCCCCAGCATTTT.

Of note for this clonotype: An end of the junction does not agree with germline; a read error may underlie this. The chain combines TRBV20-1 with TRBJ2-5; 10 nucleotides align to TRBD2. Germline V gene sequence: CDR1 DFQATT, CDR2 SNEGSKA (reference sequence). The CDR3 covers 15 residues. The CDR3 spells CNARVPSGGQETQYF. The CDR3 DNA follows: TGCAATGCTAGAGTTCCTAGCGGGGGCCAAGAGACCCAGTACTTC.

This clonotype was seen ten or more times. At one of its ends the junction is not consistent with the germline gene, which may arise from a read error. The chain recombines TRBV29-1 with TRBJ2-1, with 11 bases identical to TRBD2. The CDR3 spans 13 residues. The V gene's germline CDR1 is SQVTM and CDR2 ANQGSEA. CDR3 in amino acids: CSVEVSGGDSNVF. The CDR3 DNA is TGCAGCGTTGAGGTTAGCGGGGGGGATAGCAATGTCTTC.

About this clonotype: Since a much larger clone is just one base distant, this may be a read error. J is TRBJ1-2 and V is TRBV12-3 or TRBV12-4; D is unclear. The CDR3 covers 13 residues. The CDR3 spells CANSFGPSPYYTF. CDR3 DNA sequence: TGTGCCAACAGTTTCGGACCCAGCCCCTACTACACCTTC.

There are many counts of this clonotype. The chain carries TRBV20-1 and TRBJ2-1; 7 nucleotides line up with TRBD2. V lost 0 bases and J lost 4; bases outside the gene matches: 9. Germline V gene sequence: CDR1 DFQATT, CDR2 SNEGSKA (reference sequence). The CDR3 contains 16 residues. The CDR3 loop is CSARDIGGSGYNEQFF. The CDR3 bases are TGCAGTGCTAGAGATATCGGCGGGAGTGGTTACAATGAGCAGTTCTTC.

This chain joins TRBV5-5 and TRBJ2-4; D possibly uses TRBD1 or TRBD2 (5 bases each). CDR3 length equals 13 residues. V lost 9 bases and J 4 bases, leaving 14 bases between the germline ends. Germline loops: CDR1 SGHKS, CDR2 YYEKEE (reference sequence). The CDR3 reads CATCGEGKNIQYF. In nucleotides, the CDR3 is TGTGCCACCTGCGGAGAGGGGAAAAACATTCAGTACTTC.

The table lists this clonotype with many counts. The rearrangement joins TRBV4-1 to TRBJ1-3, with TRBD1 as a possible D gene (6 bases). Germline assignment: CDR1 MGHRA and CDR2 YSYEKL. This CDR3 has 15 residues. Trimming removed 1 base at V and 2 bases at J, with 9 bases between. CDR3 protein: CASSQGWTAGNTIYF. The DNA of the CDR3 is TGCGCCAGCAGCCAAGGTTGGACAGCTGGAAACACCATATATTTT.

The V gene is TRBV20-1, the J gene TRBJ2-1, with 9 positions matching TRBD2. This CDR3 contains 16 residues. Germline CDR1 is DFQATT and CDR2 is SNEGSKA (reference sequence). Trimming took 6 bases from V and 8 from J; bases not matched to a gene: 17. CDR3 residues: CSAPGSSGTTRDEQFF. The CDR3 coding sequence is TGCAGTGCCCCCGGATCTAGCGGGACGACGAGGGATGAGCAGTTCTTC.

By share, this clonotype counts as medium-sized. The rearrangement uses TRBV11-2 and TRBJ2-1; TRBD2 matches at 10 bases. Germline V CDR1 and CDR2: SGHAT, FQNNGV. CDR3 length: 14 amino acids. With V trimmed by 4 bases and J by 4 bases, 1 base remained unmatched. In DNA form, the CDR3 reads TGTGCCAGCAGCTCTAGCGGGGGATACAATGAGCAGTTCTTC. This translates into CASSSSGGYNEQFF.

The genes are TRBV6-5 and TRBJ1-5; D may be TRBD1 (5 bases). This CDR3 region has 19 residues. CDR1 and CDR2 from the germline V gene are MNHEY and SVGAGI. V was clipped by 7 bases and J by 1 base, with 26 bases between them. In DNA, the CDR3 is TGTGCCAGCATCACCTGCTCAGGGTCGATTAATGGCAGCAATCAGCCCCAGCATTTT. Protein product: CASITCSGSINGSNQPQHF.